The rows below give T cell receptor beta chains drawn from one sample of a study of blood T cell repertoires in COVID-19. The assay was immunoSEQ multiplex PCR, and TCRdb's table has in-frame clones only and misses some. Of 100,000 or so clones detected, 70% to 90% appear once; the ten largest clones hold 2% to 2.5%. Sequencing was performed on peripheral blood. All receptors derive from a man aged 50-60 years with active COVID-19. Each CDR3 is given with its conserved first and last residue. Fields, in order: V gene, clone size, D gene, J gene, CDR3 length, CDR3 protein, CDR3 DNA. D genes are given only for firm matches. Part of the rows lack a size; the others show once, few, many or a class for expanded clones.

v_call: TRBV5-6
clone_size: -
d_call: -
j_call: TRBJ2-3
cdr3_length: 16
cdr3_aa: CASTTPPFETTPAQYF
cdr3_nt: TGTGCCAGCACGACCCCCCCCTTCGAGACTACTCCGGCGCAGTATTTT

v_call: TRBV9
clone_size: -
d_call: -
j_call: TRBJ1-6
cdr3_length: 17
cdr3_aa: CASRNDRVAIYNSPLHF
cdr3_nt: TGTGCCAGCAGAAATGACAGAGTCGCTATCTATAATTCACCCCTCCACTTT

v_call: TRBV9
clone_size: -
d_call: TRBD1
j_call: TRBJ2-6
cdr3_length: 17
cdr3_aa: CASSRGTGSSGANVLTF
cdr3_nt: TGTGCCAGCAGCCGGGGGACAGGGAGCTCTGGGGCCAACGTCCTGACTTTC

v_call: TRBV11-3
clone_size: -
d_call: TRBD1
j_call: TRBJ1-1
cdr3_length: 14
cdr3_aa: CASSPRTGRTEAFF
cdr3_nt: TGTGCCAGCAGCCCGCGGACAGGGCGGACTGAAGCTTTCTTT

v_call: TRBV29-1
clone_size: -
d_call: -
j_call: TRBJ2-6
cdr3_length: 17
cdr3_aa: CSVVGQATFSGANVLTF
cdr3_nt: TGCAGCGTTGTGGGGCAGGCCACCTTCTCTGGGGCCAACGTCCTGACTTTC

v_call: TRBV11-3
clone_size: -
d_call: -
j_call: TRBJ2-7
cdr3_length: 14
cdr3_aa: CASSRRSQGGEQYF
cdr3_nt: TGTGCCAGCAGCCGCAGGTCCCAAGGTGGCGAGCAGTACTTC

v_call: TRBV29-1
clone_size: -
d_call: TRBD2
j_call: TRBJ2-1
cdr3_length: 14
cdr3_aa: CSVLGLAFYNEQFF
cdr3_nt: TGCAGCGTGCTGGGACTAGCCTTTTACAATGAGCAGTTCTTC

v_call: TRBV19
clone_size: once
d_call: TRBD1
j_call: TRBJ2-7
cdr3_length: 16
cdr3_aa: CASSRASGGSAYEQYF
cdr3_nt: TGTGCCAGTAGTAGGGCCTCAGGGGGCTCCGCCTACGAGCAGTACTTC

v_call: TRBV19
clone_size: -
d_call: -
j_call: TRBJ2-6
cdr3_length: 17
cdr3_aa: CASSIGGVRAGANVLTF
cdr3_nt: TGTGCCAGTAGTATAGGGGGGGTCCGAGCCGGGGCCAACGTCCTGACTTTC

v_call: TRBV2
clone_size: -
d_call: TRBD2
j_call: TRBJ2-1
cdr3_length: 14
cdr3_aa: CASSESTSGGLQFF
cdr3_nt: TGTGCCAGCAGTGAATCAACTAGCGGGGGCCTGCAGTTCTTC

v_call: TRBV6-5
clone_size: -
d_call: TRBD1
j_call: TRBJ1-1
cdr3_length: 14
cdr3_aa: CASSYGQGGGEAFF
cdr3_nt: TGTGCCAGCAGTTACGGACAGGGGGGAGGAGAAGCTTTCTTT

v_call: TRBV5-1
clone_size: -
d_call: TRBD2
j_call: TRBJ2-5
cdr3_length: 15
cdr3_aa: CASSSTGGTQETQYF
cdr3_nt: TGCGCCAGCAGCTCTACGGGGGGGACACAAGAGACCCAGTACTTC

v_call: TRBV18
clone_size: -
d_call: -
j_call: TRBJ2-2
cdr3_length: 16
cdr3_aa: CASSLTQGANTGELFF
cdr3_nt: TGTGCCAGCTCACTCACACAGGGAGCGAACACCGGGGAGCTGTTTTTT

v_call: TRBV4-1
clone_size: -
d_call: TRBD1
j_call: TRBJ2-2
cdr3_length: 15
cdr3_aa: CASSRTGARGGELFF
cdr3_nt: TGCGCCAGCAGCCGGACAGGGGCTAGGGGCGGGGAGCTGTTTTTT

v_call: TRBV9
clone_size: few
d_call: -
j_call: TRBJ2-3
cdr3_length: 15
cdr3_aa: CASSEGVGYTDTQYF
cdr3_nt: TGTGCCAGCAGTGAGGGGGTAGGATACACAGATACGCAGTATTTT

v_call: TRBV6-5
clone_size: -
d_call: TRBD2
j_call: TRBJ2-1
cdr3_length: 13
cdr3_aa: CASRGTSYNEQFF
cdr3_nt: TGTGCCAGCAGGGGGACTAGCTACAATGAGCAGTTCTTC

v_call: TRBV6-1
clone_size: -
d_call: TRBD1
j_call: TRBJ2-7
cdr3_length: 16
cdr3_aa: CASSEGFGTGVNEQYF
cdr3_nt: TGTGCCAGCAGTGAAGGGTTTGGGACAGGGGTCAACGAGCAGTACTTC

v_call: TRBV7-9
clone_size: few
d_call: -
j_call: TRBJ2-2
cdr3_length: 11
cdr3_aa: CASSQGGELFF
cdr3_nt: TGTGCCAGCAGCCAGGGCGGGGAGCTGTTTTTT

v_call: TRBV6-5
clone_size: once
d_call: -
j_call: TRBJ1-4
cdr3_length: 16
cdr3_aa: CASSYLGDKTGEKLFF
cdr3_nt: TGTGCCAGCAGTTACCTAGGGGACAAGACGGGAGAAAAACTGTTTTTT

v_call: TRBV24-1
clone_size: -
d_call: TRBD2
j_call: TRBJ2-1
cdr3_length: 13
cdr3_aa: CATGKAGRNEQFF
cdr3_nt: TGTGCCACCGGTAAAGCGGGGAGAAATGAGCAGTTCTTC

v_call: TRBV6-1
clone_size: -
d_call: -
j_call: TRBJ1-5
cdr3_length: 13
cdr3_aa: CASSDNSNQPQHF
cdr3_nt: TGTGCCAGCAGTGATAATAGCAATCAGCCCCAGCATTTT

v_call: TRBV18
clone_size: -
d_call: TRBD1
j_call: TRBJ2-7
cdr3_length: 12
cdr3_aa: CASSGDRDEQYF
cdr3_nt: TGTGCCAGCTCCGGGGACAGGGACGAGCAGTACTTC

v_call: TRBV19
clone_size: -
d_call: -
j_call: TRBJ2-2
cdr3_length: 13
cdr3_aa: CATLRGYTGELFF
cdr3_nt: TGTGCCACCTTGAGGGGGTACACCGGGGAGCTGTTTTTT